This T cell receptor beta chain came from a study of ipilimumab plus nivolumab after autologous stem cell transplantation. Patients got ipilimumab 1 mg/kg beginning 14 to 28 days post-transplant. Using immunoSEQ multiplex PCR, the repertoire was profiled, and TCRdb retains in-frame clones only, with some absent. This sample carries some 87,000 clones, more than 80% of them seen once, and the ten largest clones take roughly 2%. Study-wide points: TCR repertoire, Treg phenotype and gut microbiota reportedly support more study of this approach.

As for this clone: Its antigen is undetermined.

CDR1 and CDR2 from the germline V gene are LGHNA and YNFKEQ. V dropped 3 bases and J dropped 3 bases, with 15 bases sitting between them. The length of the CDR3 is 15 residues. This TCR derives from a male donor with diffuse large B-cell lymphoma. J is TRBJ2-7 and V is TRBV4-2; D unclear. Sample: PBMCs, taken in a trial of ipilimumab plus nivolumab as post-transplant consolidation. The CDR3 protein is CASSQARLGGYEQYF. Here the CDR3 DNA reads TGTGCCAGCAGCCAGGCTCGTCTAGGTGGCTACGAGCAGTACTTC.